The rows below give T cell receptor beta chains drawn from one sample of a study of PD-L1 blockade in urothelial cancer. This table comes from immunoSEQ multiplex PCR, and its TCRdb copy is limited to in-frame clones, with some not included. The sample holds tens of thousands of clones, 65% to 85% seen once. The source material was PBMCs, sampled around atezolizumab (anti-PD-L1) treatment. Source of these receptors: a man aged 60 to 69 with urothelial cancer. CDR3s include the opening cysteine and the closing phenylalanine or tryptophan. Fields, in order: V gene, J gene, clone size, D gene, CDR3 DNA, CDR3 protein. The D gene is left open where the match is weak. Rows may omit the clone size; those that give it use once, few, many or a size class.

V gene: TRBV7-2
J gene: TRBJ2-3
clone size: once
D gene: -
CDR3 DNA: TGTGCCAGCAGCCCCATGACAGTTAGCACAGATACGCAGTATTTT
CDR3 protein: CASSPMTVSTDTQYF

V gene: TRBV28
J gene: TRBJ2-5
clone size: -
D gene: -
CDR3 DNA: TGTGCCAGCAGTTTAGCCACGGAGGACCAGTACTTC
CDR3 protein: CASSLATEDQYF

V gene: TRBV5-1
J gene: TRBJ1-6
clone size: -
D gene: -
CDR3 DNA: TGCGCCAGCAGCTTGGGAGGGATTAGCTCCTATAATTCACCCCTCCACTTT
CDR3 protein: CASSLGGISSYNSPLHF

V gene: TRBV28
J gene: TRBJ2-3
clone size: -
D gene: TRBD2
CDR3 DNA: TGTGCCAGCCTAACTAGCGGGGCCCTCCCGACAGCAGAGCAGTATTTT
CDR3 protein: CASLTSGALPTAEQYF

V gene: TRBV5-4
J gene: TRBJ2-1
clone size: -
D gene: -
CDR3 DNA: TGTGCCAGCAGCTTGTCTCTAGGTCGGGACAATGAGCAGTTCTTC
CDR3 protein: CASSLSLGRDNEQFF

V gene: TRBV5-1
J gene: TRBJ2-1
clone size: -
D gene: TRBD2
CDR3 DNA: TGCGCCAGCAGCTCCGGGGTAGCGGGAAGTAATGAGCAGTTCTTC
CDR3 protein: CASSSGVAGSNEQFF

V gene: TRBV6-5
J gene: TRBJ1-5
clone size: -
D gene: TRBD1
CDR3 DNA: TGTGCCAGCAGGCACCGGACAGGGACCAATCAGCCCCAGCATTTT
CDR3 protein: CASRHRTGTNQPQHF

V gene: TRBV5-6
J gene: TRBJ1-5
clone size: -
D gene: -
CDR3 DNA: TGTGCCAGCAGCGCAGAGACTGGCGGTCAGCCCCAGCATTTT
CDR3 protein: CASSAETGGQPQHF

V gene: TRBV5-8
J gene: TRBJ1-5
clone size: once
D gene: TRBD1
CDR3 DNA: TGTGCCAGCAGCCGGACAGGGTATTTTTACAATCAGCCCCAGCATTTT
CDR3 protein: CASSRTGYFYNQPQHF

V gene: TRBV5-1
J gene: TRBJ2-6
clone size: -
D gene: TRBD1
CDR3 DNA: TGCGCCAGCTGCGTCGAGACAGGGGGCCGGTCTGGGGCCAACGTCCTGACTTTC
CDR3 protein: CASCVETGGRSGANVLTF

V gene: TRBV30
J gene: TRBJ2-7
clone size: few
D gene: -
CDR3 DNA: TGTGCCTGGAGTAGGGGCTACGAGCAGTACTTC
CDR3 protein: CAWSRGYEQYF

V gene: TRBV6-5
J gene: TRBJ2-7
clone size: -
D gene: TRBD2
CDR3 DNA: TGTGCCAGTTTAGCGGGAGGGTCTCTCGAGCAGTACTTC
CDR3 protein: CASLAGGSLEQYF

V gene: TRBV9
J gene: TRBJ2-5
clone size: -
D gene: TRBD1
CDR3 DNA: TGTGCCAGCAGCGTAGAGGGGGCGAAAGAGACCCAGTACTTC
CDR3 protein: CASSVEGAKETQYF

V gene: TRBV6-5
J gene: TRBJ2-5
clone size: once
D gene: -
CDR3 DNA: TGTGCCAGCAGTTACTCGATGCGGAGAGGCCAAGAGACCCAGTACTTC
CDR3 protein: CASSYSMRRGQETQYF

V gene: TRBV9
J gene: TRBJ2-1
clone size: -
D gene: -
CDR3 DNA: TGTGCCAGCAGCGTCCATGGGACAGGGGTAGCGGGAGGGGTCGTTGAGCAGTTCTTC
CDR3 protein: CASSVHGTGVAGGVVEQFF

V gene: TRBV6-1
J gene: TRBJ1-2
clone size: -
D gene: -
CDR3 DNA: TGTGCCACCAATACAGGGTATGGCTACACCTTC
CDR3 protein: CATNTGYGYTF